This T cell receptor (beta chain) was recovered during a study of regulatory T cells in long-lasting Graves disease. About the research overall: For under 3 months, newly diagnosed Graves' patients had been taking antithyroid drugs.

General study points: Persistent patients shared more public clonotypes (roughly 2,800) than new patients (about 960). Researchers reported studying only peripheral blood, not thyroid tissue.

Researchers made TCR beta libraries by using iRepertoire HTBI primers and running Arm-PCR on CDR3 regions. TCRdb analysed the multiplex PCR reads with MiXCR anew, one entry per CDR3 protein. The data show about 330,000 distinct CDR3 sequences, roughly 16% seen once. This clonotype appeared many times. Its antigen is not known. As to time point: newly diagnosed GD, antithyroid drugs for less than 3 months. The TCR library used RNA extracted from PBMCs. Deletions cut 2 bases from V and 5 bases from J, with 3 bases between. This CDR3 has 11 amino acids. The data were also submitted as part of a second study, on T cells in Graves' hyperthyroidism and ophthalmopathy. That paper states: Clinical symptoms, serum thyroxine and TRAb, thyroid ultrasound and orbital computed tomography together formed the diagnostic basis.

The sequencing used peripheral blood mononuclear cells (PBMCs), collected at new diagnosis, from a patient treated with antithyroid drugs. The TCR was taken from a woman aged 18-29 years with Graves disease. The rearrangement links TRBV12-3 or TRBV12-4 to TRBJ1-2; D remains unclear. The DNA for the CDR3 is TGTGCCAGCAGTTTACAGTATGGCTACACCTTC. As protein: CASSLQYGYTF.